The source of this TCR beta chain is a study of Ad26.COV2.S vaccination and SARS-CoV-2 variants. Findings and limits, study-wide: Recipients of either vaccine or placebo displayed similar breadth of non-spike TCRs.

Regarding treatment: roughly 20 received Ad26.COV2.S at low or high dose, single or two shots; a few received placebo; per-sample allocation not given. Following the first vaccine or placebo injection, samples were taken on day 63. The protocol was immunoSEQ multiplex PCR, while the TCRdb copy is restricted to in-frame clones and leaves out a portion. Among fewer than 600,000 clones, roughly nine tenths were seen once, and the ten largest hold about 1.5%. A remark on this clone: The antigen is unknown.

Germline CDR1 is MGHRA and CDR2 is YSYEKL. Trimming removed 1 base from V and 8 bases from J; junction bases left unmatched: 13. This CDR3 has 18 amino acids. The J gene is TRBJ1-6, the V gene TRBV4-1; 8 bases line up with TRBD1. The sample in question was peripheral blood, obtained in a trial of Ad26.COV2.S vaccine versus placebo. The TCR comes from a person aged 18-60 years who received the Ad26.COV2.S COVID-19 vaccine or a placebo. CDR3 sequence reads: CASSQGWTGRFQDSPLHF. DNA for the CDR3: TGCGCCAGCAGCCAAGGCTGGACAGGGAGGTTCCAGGATTCACCCCTCCACTTT.